What follows is one TCR beta chain and its context. Its antigen remains unknown. The entirety of the isolated RNA underwent reverse transcription, so expressed TCRB transcripts were sequenced. This table comes from immunoSEQ multiplex PCR, and its TCRdb copy is limited to in-frame clones, with some not included. The table shows some 280,000 clones, with approximately 14% occurring only once. This sample was taken from a study of beta chain features in type 1 diabetes. Study-wide points: It was possible that PCR favored shorter templates, equally so in patients and controls. Shortening that was moderate but significant affected the TCRB CDR3s of Type 1 diabetes patients in all four CD4+ subsets. VDJ junctions sequenced from type 1 diabetes patients showed fewer insertions and more deletions.

The germline V and J ends were trimmed by 1 base and 6 bases, with 7 bases remaining between them. Germline CDR1 LGHNA, CDR2 YNFKEQ. The CDR3 is 13 residues long. The sequenced sample consisted of naive CD4+ T cells from blood. The chain is built from TRBV4-2 and TRBJ2-1; no clear D gene. The source is a man aged 25 to 45 with type 1 diabetes. CDR3 nucleotides: TGTGCCAGCAGCCAAGTGGCTGCCAATGAGCAGTTCTTC. This sequence encodes CASSQVAANEQFF.